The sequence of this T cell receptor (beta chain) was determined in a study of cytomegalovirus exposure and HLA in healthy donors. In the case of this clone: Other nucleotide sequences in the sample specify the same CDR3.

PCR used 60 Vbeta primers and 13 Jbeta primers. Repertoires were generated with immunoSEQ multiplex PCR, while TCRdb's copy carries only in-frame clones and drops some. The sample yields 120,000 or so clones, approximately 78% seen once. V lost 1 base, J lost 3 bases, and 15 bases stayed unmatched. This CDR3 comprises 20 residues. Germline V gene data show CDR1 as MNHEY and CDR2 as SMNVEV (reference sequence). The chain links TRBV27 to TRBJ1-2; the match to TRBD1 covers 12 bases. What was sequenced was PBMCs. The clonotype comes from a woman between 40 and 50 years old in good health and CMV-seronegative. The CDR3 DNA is TGTGCCAGCAGTTTATTCCCCCCTCCGGGACAGGGGGCCTGGGACTATGGCTACACCTTC. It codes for CASSLFPPPGQGAWDYGYTF.